This T cell receptor (beta chain) derives from a study of human T cells and chemical hapten exposure. This clonotype was seen a handful of times. As to time point: patch test 2, 6 weeks after DPC sensitization. Treatment indicated: therapeutic diphenylcyclopropenone sensitization with weekly scalp DPC. TCRdb fed the RACE reads into MiXCR, producing one record per CDR3 protein. In the table there are 75,000 to 100,000 distinct CDR3 sequences, about 9% of which are singletons. CDR3 size: 13 residues. Between the trimmed V and J ends, which lost 2 bases and 4 bases, there was a span of 8 bases. Germline lookup yields CDR1 KGHSH and CDR2 LQKENI.

The chain joins TRBV18 to TRBJ2-5, with D hard to call. Sequenced here: whole blood, sampled in connection with sensitization to the hapten diphenylcyclopropenone (DPC). This TCR derives from a woman aged 40 to 50 with alopecia areata. Some clones in this sample may be carry-over from other donors' samples. CDR3 DNA: TGTGCCAGCTCACCAAACGCCGTAGAGACCCAGTACTTC. Its translation is CASSPNAVETQYF. The variable domain in full, with the rest retrieved from reference TRBV18 and TRBJ2-5, is NAGVMQNPRHLVRRRGQEARLRCSPMKGHSHVYWYRQLPEEGLKFMVYLQKENIIDESGMPKERFSAEFPKEGPSILRIQQVVRGDSAAYFCASSPNAVETQYFGPGTRLLVL.